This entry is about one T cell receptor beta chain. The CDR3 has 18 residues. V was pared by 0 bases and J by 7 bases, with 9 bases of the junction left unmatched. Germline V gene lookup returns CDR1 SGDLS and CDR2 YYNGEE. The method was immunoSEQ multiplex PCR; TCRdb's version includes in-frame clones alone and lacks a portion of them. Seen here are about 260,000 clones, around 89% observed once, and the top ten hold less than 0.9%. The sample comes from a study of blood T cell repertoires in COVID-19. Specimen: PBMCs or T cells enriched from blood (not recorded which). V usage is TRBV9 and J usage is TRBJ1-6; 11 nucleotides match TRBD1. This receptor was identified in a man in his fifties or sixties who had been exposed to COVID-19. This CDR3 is CASSVAGGQGVSNSPLHF. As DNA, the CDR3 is TGTGCCAGCAGCGTAGCTGGGGGACAGGGGGTATCGAATTCACCCCTCCACTTT.